Below, 5 T cell receptor beta chains from the same sample are listed, as sequenced in a study of OX40 agonist ivuxolimab in advanced cancers. Some clones are missing from TCRdb's copy, which holds only in-frame ones; the method was immunoSEQ multiplex PCR. The data hold roughly 70,000 clones, with 90% observed a single time. The input for sequencing was CD4+ or CD8+ T cells sorted from blood, taken in a trial of the OX40 agonist ivuxolimab. The receptors originated from an adult with an advanced solid tumor such as melanoma, head and neck, liver or kidney cancer.

This chain connects TRBV28 to TRBJ2-1; tentative D call: TRBD2 (6 bases). Germline-derived CDR1 and CDR2 are MDHEN and SYDVKM. The germline V and J ends were trimmed by 5 bases and 6 bases, with 14 bases remaining between them. This CDR3 spans 14 amino acids. The CDR3 DNA is TGTGCCAGCAGTCGGAGGGCCAGGGTCAATGAGCAGTTCTTC. Encoded protein: CASSRRARVNEQFF.

The rearrangement joins TRBV25-1 to TRBJ2-7, with D possibly TRBD2 on 6 matching bases. CDR3 length equals 17 residues. CDR1 is MGHDK, CDR2 SYGVNS, per germline. Trimming cost V 4 bases and J 0 bases, with 19 bases left between them. CDR3 sequence: CASSGSDGGISSYEQYF. The DNA of the CDR3 is TGTGCCAGCAGTGGATCCGATGGAGGGATCAGCTCCTACGAGCAGTACTTC.

This chain connects TRBV7-3 to TRBJ2-3; 7 bases agree with TRBD2. The V gene's germline CDR1 is SGHTA and CDR2 FQGTGA. The CDR3 loop spans 13 amino acids. V was clipped by 8 bases and J by 2 bases; unmatched bases: 4. The CDR3 protein is CASGEGITDTQYF. The CDR3 DNA sequence: TGTGCCAGCGGGGAGGGGATCACAGATACGCAGTATTTT.

This chain connects TRBV11-1 to TRBJ1-1; D is undetermined. Per germline, CDR1 SGHAT and CDR2 FQDESV (reference sequence). V was clipped by 3 bases and J by 7 bases, with 12 bases between them. CDR3 length equals 13 residues. CDR3 in DNA: TGTGCCAGCAGCTTGATTGTTGAAGATGAAGCTTTCTTT. Amino acids: CASSLIVEDEAFF.

V gene TRBV19 combines with J gene TRBJ1-5; D not resolved. V dropped 3 bases and J dropped 0 bases, with 12 bases sitting between them. Germline-derived CDR1 and CDR2 are LNHDA and SQIVND (reference sequence). The CDR3 length is 16 residues. CDR3 sequence (DNA): TGTGCCAGTAGTATGGTCCTCCAGCCTAGCAATCAGCCCCAGCATTTT. Its protein is CASSMVLQPSNQPQHF.